This T cell receptor beta chain originates from a study of follicular helper T cells after annual influenza vaccination. Note on this clone: As yet, its antigen is unknown.

Trimming at V came to 4 bases and at J to 3 bases, leaving 6 bases not matched to a gene. This CDR3 contains 16 residues. Per germline, CDR1 LGHNA and CDR2 YNFKEQ. Study-level points and caveats: Only about 9-21% of analyzed cells yielded productive TCRB sequences. ICOS-CD38- cTfh most often held earlier Day 7 ICOS+CD38+ clones. Each annual vaccination recalled recurring oligoclonal ICOS+CD38+ cTfh clonotypes. Undersampling of the much larger non-cTfh compartments could not be excluded for influenza clone enrichment.

The data were produced by immunoSEQ multiplex PCR, yet TCRdb's version contains in-frame clones alone and is incomplete. Of under 12,000 clones in the sample, nearly 85% are singletons; the top ten hold approximately 0.9%. The clonotype comes from an adult who received the influenza vaccine. Sequencing was performed on CXCR5- memory CD4+ T cells sorted from blood, taken 6 weeks after influenza vaccination. The V and J genes are TRBV4-2 and TRBJ2-2; 9 bases fit TRBD1. The CDR3 nucleotides read TGTGCCAGCAGCCCTGGACAGGGGTCGTACACCGGGGAGCTGTTTTTT. Its protein is CASSPGQGSYTGELFF.